The source of this T cell receptor beta chain is a study of OX40 agonist ivuxolimab in advanced cancers. The wider study: Patients were treated with intravenous ivuxolimab, dosed at 0.01 to 10 mg/kg and infused every 2 weeks. One patient with hepatocellular carcinoma and two with cutaneous melanoma, three in all, had partial responses. Study conclusions and caveats: Expanded clones were, on average, more numerous in CD8+ T cells than in CD4+.

Blood sampling was done at baseline, cycle 4 day 1, and cycle 7 day 1. Germline V gives CDR1 SQVTM, CDR2 ANQGSEA. Between the trimmed V and J ends, which lost 4 bases and 4 bases, there was a span of 8 bases. This CDR3 has 12 amino acids. About this clone itself: The antigen is undetermined.

Repertoires were generated with immunoSEQ multiplex PCR, while TCRdb's copy carries only in-frame clones and drops some. This sample has about 75,000 clones; more than 75% occur once, and the top ten carry around 0.39%. The TCR comes from an adult with an advanced solid tumor such as melanoma, head and neck, liver or kidney cancer. This specimen was CD4+ or CD8+ T cells sorted from blood, taken in a trial of the OX40 agonist ivuxolimab. The chain carries TRBV29-1 and TRBJ1-5; no reliable D call. This CDR3 is CSVGGGNQPQHF. The DNA for the CDR3 is TGCAGCGTTGGAGGTGGAAATCAGCCCCAGCATTTT.